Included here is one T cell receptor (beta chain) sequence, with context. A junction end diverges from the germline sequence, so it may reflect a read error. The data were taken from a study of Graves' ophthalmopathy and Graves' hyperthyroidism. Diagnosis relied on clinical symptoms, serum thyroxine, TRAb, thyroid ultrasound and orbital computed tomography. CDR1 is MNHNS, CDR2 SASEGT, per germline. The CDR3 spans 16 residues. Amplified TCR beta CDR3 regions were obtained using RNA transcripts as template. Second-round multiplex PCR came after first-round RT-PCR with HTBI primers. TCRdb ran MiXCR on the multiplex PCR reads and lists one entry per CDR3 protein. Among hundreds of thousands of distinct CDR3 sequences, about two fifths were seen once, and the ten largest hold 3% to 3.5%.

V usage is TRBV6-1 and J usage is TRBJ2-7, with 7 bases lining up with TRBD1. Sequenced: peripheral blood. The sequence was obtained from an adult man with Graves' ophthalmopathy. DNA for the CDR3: TGTGCCAGCAGTATCTCGACAGGGATGGGCTCCTACAAGCAGTACTTC. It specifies CASSISTGMGSYKQYF.